This T cell receptor beta chain is drawn from a study of blood T cell repertoires in COVID-19. Germline V gene data show CDR1 as KGHSH and CDR2 as LQKENI. V was shortened by 5 bases and J by 1 base, with 5 bases between the two germline ends. CDR3 length equals 13 residues. Assay: immunoSEQ multiplex PCR; the TCRdb copy retains only in-frame clones and omits some. The repertoire holds approximately 170,000 clones, with around 86% as singletons. Specimen: peripheral blood. The V and J genes are TRBV18 and TRBJ1-4, with D unclear. This TCR was recovered from a woman of 80 years or more with COVID-19, enrolled during active disease. CDR3 amino acids: CASSIKTNEKLFF. CDR3 coding DNA: TGTGCCAGCTCAATCAAAACTAATGAAAAACTGTTTTTT.